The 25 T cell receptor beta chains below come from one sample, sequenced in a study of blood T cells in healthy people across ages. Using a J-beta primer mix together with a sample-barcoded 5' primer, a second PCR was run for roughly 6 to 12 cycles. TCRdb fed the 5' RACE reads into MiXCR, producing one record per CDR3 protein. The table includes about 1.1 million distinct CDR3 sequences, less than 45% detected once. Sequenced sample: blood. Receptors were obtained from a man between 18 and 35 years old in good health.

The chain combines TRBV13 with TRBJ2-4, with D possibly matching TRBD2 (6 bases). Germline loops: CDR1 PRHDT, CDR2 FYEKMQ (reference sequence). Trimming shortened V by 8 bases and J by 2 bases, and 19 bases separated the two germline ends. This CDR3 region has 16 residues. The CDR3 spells CASRRRGGITKNIQYF. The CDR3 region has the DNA TGTGCCAGCCGAAGGAGGGGCGGAATAACCAAAAACATTCAGTACTTC.

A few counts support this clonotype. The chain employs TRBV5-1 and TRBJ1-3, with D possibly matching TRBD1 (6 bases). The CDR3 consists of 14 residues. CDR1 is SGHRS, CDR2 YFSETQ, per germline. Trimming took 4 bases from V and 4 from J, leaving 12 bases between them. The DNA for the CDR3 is TGCGCCAGCAGCCAAGGCCAGGGGGGAAACACCATATATTTT. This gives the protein CASSQGQGGNTIYF.

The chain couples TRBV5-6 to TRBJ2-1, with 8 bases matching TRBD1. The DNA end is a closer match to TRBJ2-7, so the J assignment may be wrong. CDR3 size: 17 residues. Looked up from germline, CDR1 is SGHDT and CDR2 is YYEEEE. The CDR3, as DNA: TGTGCCAGCAGTTTACGGTTCCGGGACAGGAGACCCTACGAGCAGTACTTC. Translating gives CASSLRFRDRRPYEQYF.

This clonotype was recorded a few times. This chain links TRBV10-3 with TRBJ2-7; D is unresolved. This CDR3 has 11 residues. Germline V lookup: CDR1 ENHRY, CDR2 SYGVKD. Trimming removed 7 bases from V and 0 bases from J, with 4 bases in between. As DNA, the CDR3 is TGTGCCATCAAGACCTCCTACGAGCAGTACTTC. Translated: CAIKTSYEQYF.

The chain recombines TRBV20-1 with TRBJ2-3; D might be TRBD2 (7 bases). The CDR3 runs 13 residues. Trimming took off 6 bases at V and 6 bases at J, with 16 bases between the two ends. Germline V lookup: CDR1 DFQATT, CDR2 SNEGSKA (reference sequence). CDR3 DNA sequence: TGCAGTGCCGGACTAGGGGGAAGGGATACGCAGTATTTT. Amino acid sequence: CSAGLGGRDTQYF.

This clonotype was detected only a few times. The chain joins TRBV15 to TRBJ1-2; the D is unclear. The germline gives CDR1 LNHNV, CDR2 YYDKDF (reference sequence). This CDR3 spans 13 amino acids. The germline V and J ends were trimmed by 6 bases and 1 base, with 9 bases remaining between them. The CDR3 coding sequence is TGTGCCACCAGGGCGGACTATAACTATGGCTACACCTTC. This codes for CATRADYNYGYTF.

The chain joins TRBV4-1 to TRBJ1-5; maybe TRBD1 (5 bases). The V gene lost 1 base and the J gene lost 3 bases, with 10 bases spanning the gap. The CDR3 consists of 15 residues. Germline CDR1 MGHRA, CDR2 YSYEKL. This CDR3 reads CASSQVGGNNQPQHF. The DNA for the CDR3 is TGCGCCAGCAGCCAAGTCGGGGGGAACAATCAGCCCCAGCATTTT.

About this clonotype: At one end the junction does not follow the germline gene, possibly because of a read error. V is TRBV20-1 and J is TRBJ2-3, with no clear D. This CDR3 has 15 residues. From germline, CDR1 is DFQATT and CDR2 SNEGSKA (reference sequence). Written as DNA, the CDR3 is TGCGGTGCTCTTAGATCCTTTGGGCCACCAGATACGCAGTATTTT. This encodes CGALRSFGPPDTQYF.

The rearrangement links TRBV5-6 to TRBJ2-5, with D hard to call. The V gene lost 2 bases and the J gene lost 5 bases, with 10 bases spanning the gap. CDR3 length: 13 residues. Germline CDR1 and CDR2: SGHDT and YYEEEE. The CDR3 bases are TGTGCCAGCAGCTTCTGGATTGGGGAGACCCAGTACTTC. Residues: CASSFWIGETQYF.

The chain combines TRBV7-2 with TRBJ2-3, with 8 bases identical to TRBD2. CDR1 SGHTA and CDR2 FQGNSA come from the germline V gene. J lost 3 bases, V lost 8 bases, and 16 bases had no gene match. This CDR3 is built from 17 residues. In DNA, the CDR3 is TGTGCCAGCGCAGCTCAGTCCGACGGGGGGGGGACAGATACGCAGTATTTT. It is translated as CASAAQSDGGGTDTQYF.

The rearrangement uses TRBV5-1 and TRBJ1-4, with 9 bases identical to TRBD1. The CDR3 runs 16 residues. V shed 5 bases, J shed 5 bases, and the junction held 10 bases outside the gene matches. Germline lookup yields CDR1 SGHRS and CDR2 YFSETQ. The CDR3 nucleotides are TGCGCCAGCAGTGTGTCCCCCGGGACAGGGAATGAAAAACTGTTTTTT. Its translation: CASSVSPGTGNEKLFF.

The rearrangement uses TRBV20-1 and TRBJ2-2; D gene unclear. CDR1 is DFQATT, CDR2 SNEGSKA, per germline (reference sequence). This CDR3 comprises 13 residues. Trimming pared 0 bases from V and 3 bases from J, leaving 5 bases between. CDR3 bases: TGCAGTGCTAGAGATCTTGACACCGGGGAGCTGTTTTTT. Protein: CSARDLDTGELFF.

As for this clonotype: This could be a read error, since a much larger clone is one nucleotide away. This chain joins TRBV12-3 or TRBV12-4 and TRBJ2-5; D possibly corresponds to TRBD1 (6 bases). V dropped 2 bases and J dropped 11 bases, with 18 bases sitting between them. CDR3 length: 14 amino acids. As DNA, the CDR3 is TGTGCCAGCAGTTTAATGCAGGGGCTAAATGAGCAGTACTTC. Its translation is CASSLMQGLNEQYF.

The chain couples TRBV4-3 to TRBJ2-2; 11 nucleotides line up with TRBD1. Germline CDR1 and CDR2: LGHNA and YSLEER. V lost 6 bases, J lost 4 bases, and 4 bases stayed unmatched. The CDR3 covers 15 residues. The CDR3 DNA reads TGCGCCAGCAGTCGTGGGACAGGGGGCACCGGGGAGCTGTTTTTT. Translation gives CASSRGTGGTGELFF.

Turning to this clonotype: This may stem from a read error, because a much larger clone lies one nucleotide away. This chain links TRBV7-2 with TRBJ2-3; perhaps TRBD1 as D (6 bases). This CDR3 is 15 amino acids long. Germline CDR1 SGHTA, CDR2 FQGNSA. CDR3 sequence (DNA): TGTGCCAGCAGCGCACAGGGCGTAGGCACAGCTACGCAGTATTTT. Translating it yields CASSAQGVGTATQYF. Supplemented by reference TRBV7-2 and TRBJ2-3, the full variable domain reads GAGVSQSPSNKVTEKGKDVELRCDPISGHTALYWYRQSLGQGLEFLIYFQGNSAPDKSGLPSDRFSAERTGGSVSTLTIQRTQQEDSAVYLCASSAQGVGTATQYFGPGTRLTVL.

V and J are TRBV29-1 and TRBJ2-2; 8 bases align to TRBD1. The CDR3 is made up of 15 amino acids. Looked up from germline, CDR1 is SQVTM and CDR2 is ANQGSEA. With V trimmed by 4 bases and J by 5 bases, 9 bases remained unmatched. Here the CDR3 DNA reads TGCAGCGTTGCTTTATGGACAGGGACAACCGGGGAGCTGTTTTTT. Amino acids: CSVALWTGTTGELFF.

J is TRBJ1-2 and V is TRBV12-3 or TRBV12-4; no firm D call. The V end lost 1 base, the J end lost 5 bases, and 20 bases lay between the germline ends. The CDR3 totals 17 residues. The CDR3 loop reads CASSLEPRTTLQYGYTF. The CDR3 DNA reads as TGTGCCAGCAGTTTAGAGCCGCGTACCACCCTTCAATATGGCTACACCTTC.

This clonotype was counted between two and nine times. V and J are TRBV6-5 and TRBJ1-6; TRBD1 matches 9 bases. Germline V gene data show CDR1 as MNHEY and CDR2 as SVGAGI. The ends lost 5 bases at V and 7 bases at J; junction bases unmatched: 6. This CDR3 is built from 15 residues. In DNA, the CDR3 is TGTGCCAGCAGTAGTGCGGGGACAGGGAATTCACCCCTCCACTTT. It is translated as CASSSAGTGNSPLHF.

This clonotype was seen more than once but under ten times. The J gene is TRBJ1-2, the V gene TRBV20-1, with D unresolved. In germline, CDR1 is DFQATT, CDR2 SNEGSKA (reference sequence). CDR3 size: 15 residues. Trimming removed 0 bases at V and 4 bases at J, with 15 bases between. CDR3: CSARDPSVFGYGYTF. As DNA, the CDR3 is TGCAGTGCTAGAGATCCTTCGGTATTCGGCTATGGCTACACCTTC.

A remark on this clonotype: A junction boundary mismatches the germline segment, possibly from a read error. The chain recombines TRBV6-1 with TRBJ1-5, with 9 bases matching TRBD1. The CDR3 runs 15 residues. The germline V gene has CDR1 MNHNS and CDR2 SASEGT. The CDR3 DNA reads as TGTGCCAGCAGTACAGGGGGCTTTAGCAATCAGCCTCAGCATTTT. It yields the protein CASSTGGFSNQPQHF.

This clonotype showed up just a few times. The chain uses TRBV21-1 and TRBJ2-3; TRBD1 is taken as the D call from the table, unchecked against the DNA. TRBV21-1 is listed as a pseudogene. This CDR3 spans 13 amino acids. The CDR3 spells CASSILGGDTQYF. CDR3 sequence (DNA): TGTGCCAGCAGCATTCTTGGGGGAGATACGCAGTATTTT.

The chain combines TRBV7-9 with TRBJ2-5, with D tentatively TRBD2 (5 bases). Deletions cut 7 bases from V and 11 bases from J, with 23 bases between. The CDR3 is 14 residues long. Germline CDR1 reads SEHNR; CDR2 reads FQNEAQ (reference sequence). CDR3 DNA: TGTGCCAGCACCCTGGAAGGACTGACCGGAGAGCAGTACTTC. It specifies CASTLEGLTGEQYF.

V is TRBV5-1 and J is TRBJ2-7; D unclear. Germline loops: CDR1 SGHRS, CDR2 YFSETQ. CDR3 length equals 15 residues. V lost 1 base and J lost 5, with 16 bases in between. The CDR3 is CASSLTRTRPHEQYF. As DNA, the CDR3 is TGCGCCAGCAGCTTGACACGGACCCGTCCCCACGAGCAGTACTTC.

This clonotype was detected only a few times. CDR3 in DNA: TGTGCCATCGCGACTGCCCCTCCAGATACGCAGTATTTT. Translated, it gives CAIATAPPDTQYF. V is TRBV10-3 and J is TRBJ2-3, with no clear D. Looked up from germline, CDR1 is ENHRY and CDR2 is SYGVKD. The CDR3 is 13 residues long. Trimming cost V 8 bases and J 4 bases, with 13 bases left between them.

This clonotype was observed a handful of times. Here the CDR3 reads CASGPTETASYGYTF. DNA of the CDR3: TGCGCCAGCGGACCAACAGAGACAGCTAGCTATGGCTACACCTTC. The chain employs TRBV4-1 and TRBJ1-2; a weak D match, TRBD1 (5 bases). Deletions cut 8 bases from V and 4 bases from J, with 20 bases between. Germline V CDR1 and CDR2: MGHRA, YSYEKL. There are 15 residues in the CDR3.